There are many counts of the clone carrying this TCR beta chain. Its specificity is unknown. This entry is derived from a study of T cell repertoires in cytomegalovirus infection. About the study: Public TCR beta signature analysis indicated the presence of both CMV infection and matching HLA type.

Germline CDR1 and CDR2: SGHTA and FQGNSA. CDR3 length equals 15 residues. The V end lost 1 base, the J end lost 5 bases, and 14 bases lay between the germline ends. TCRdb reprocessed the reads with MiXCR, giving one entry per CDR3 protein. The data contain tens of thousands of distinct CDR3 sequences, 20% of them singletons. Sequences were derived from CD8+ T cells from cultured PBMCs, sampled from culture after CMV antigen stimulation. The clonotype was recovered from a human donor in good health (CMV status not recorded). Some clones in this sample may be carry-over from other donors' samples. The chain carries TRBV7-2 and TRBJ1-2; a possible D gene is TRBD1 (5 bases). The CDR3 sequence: CASSLETGPRYGYTF. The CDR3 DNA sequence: TGTGCCAGCAGCTTAGAAACAGGCCCCCGGTATGGCTACACCTTC.